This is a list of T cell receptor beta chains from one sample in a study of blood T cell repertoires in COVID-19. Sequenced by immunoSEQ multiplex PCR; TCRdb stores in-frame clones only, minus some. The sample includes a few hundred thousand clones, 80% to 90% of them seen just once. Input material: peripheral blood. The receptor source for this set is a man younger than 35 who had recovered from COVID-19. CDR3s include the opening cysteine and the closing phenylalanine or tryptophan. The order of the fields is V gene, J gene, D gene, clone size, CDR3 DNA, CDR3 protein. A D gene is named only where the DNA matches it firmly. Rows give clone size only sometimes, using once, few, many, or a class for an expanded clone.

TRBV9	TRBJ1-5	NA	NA	TGTGCCAGCAGCGTTGGAGGTAGCAATCAGCCCCAGCATTTT	CASSVGGSNQPQHF
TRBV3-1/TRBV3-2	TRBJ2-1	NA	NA	TGTGCCAGCAGCCAAGTCAGTCACGACTACAATGAGCAGTTCTTC	CASSQVSHDYNEQFF
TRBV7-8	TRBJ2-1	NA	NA	TGTGCCAGCAGCTTAGGTTCCGGGTACAATGAGCAGTTCTTC	CASSLGSGYNEQFF
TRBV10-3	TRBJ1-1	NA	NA	TGTGCCATCAGTGAGTTGGGGCCGAACACTGAAGCTTTCTTT	CAISELGPNTEAFF
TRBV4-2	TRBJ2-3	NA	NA	TGTGCCAGCAGCCAAGACAGGTCCCCCACAGATACGCAGTATTTT	CASSQDRSPTDTQYF
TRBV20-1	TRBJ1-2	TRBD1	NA	TGCAGTGCTAGTAAGGGGGCTTATGGCTACACCTTC	CSASKGAYGYTF
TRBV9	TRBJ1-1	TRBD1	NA	TGTGCCAGCAGCCCACAGACAGGTGGCAGGGGGCGCGGTACTGAAGCTTTCTTT	CASSPQTGGRGRGTEAFF
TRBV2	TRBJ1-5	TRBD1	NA	TGTGCCACCGCTAAGGAAACAGGGGGCCTTCAGCCCCAGCATTTT	CATAKETGGLQPQHF
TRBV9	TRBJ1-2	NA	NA	TGTGCCAGCAGCGGAGCCTATGGCTACACCTTC	CASSGAYGYTF
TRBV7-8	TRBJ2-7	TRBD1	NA	TGTGCCAGCAGCCGTGCGCGGGACAGGGGCTCCTACGAGCAGTACTTC	CASSRARDRGSYEQYF
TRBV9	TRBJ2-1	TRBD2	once	TGTGCCAGCAGCCCACGGGCGGGGGGCCTCCTATACAATGAGCAGTTCTTC	CASSPRAGGLLYNEQFF
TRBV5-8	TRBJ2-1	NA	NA	TGTGCCAGCAGCTTGGTTGTATTAGCGGATAACAATGAGCAGTTCTTC	CASSLVVLADNNEQFF
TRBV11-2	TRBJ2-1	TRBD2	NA	TGTGCCAGCAGACGAGTAGGGGCGGGAGTAAACAATGAGCAGTTCTTC	CASRRVGAGVNNEQFF
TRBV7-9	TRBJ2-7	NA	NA	TGTGCCAGCAGTTCCGGACTGTTCTACGAGCAGTACTTC	CASSSGLFYEQYF
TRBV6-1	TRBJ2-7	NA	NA	TGTGCCAGCAGTGAAGAGGGGGTGAGTGGGCGCTACGAGCAGTACTTC	CASSEEGVSGRYEQYF
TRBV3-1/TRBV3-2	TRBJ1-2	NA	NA	TGTGCCAGCTCCTATGGAGGGGTTGTTGGCTACACCTTC	CASSYGGVVGYTF
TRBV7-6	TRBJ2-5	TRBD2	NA	TGTGCCAGCAGCTTAGGGGCTAGCGGGGGGGCCGGAGAGACCCAGTACTTC	CASSLGASGGAGETQYF
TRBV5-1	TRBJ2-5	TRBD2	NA	TGCGCCAGCAGATTTAGCGGGAGTGGTCAAGAGACCCAGTACTTC	CASRFSGSGQETQYF
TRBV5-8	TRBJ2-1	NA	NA	TGTGCCAGCAGCTTGTTGCTAGGGAGCGATGAGCAGTTCTTC	CASSLLLGSDEQFF
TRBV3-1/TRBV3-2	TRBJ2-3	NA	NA	TGTGCCAGCAGCCAACGTCGAAGAGTGGCAGATACGCAGTATTTT	CASSQRRRVADTQYF
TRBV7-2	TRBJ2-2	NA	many	TGTGCCAGCAGCTCAGAGGCAGGGACGAACACCGGGGAGCTGTTTTTT	CASSSEAGTNTGELFF
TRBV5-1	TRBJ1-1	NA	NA	TGCGCCAGCAAGAGAGTACAGGACACTGAAGCTTTCTTT	CASKRVQDTEAFF
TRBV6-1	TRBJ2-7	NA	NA	TGTGCCAGCAGTGAAGCGCGGAGATCCTACGAGCAGTACTTC	CASSEARRSYEQYF
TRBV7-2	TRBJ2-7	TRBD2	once	TGTGCCAGCAGCTCTCAGGGACTAGCGGGGAGGCACGAGCAGTACTTC	CASSSQGLAGRHEQYF
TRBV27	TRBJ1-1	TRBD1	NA	TGTGCCAGCAGTTCGGGACAGGGCGACACTGAAGCTTTCTTT	CASSSGQGDTEAFF
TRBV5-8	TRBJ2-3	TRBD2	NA	TGTGCCAGCAGCGCAGCCGGGACTAGCGGGGCCCCAGATACGCAGTATTTT	CASSAAGTSGAPDTQYF
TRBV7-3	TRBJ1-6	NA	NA	TGTGCCAGCAGCTTTGGCAGTCCAGGGAATTCACCCCTCCACTTT	CASSFGSPGNSPLHF
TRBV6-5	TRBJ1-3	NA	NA	TGTGCCAGCACCGAGTCAGGGGTTGGGGGAAACACCATATATTTT	CASTESGVGGNTIYF
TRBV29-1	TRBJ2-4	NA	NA	TGCAGCGTTATAGATCTAGCCAAAAACATTCAGTACTTC	CSVIDLAKNIQYF